Listed below are T cell receptor gamma chains from one sample, sequenced in a study of intestinal T cells in coeliac disease. TCRdb made new clone calls on the multiplex PCR reads using CATT. Among about 870 gamma-chain clones listed, over 45% were seen once. The sequenced material came from a duodenal biopsy. Source of these receptors: a human donor with celiac disease. Both conserved end residues are trimmed from each CDR3. Each record gives: V gene, CDR3 protein.

v_call: TRGV2
cdr3_aa: ATWGRARFEYSSDWIKT

v_call: TRGV2
cdr3_aa: ATWDGPNLGGSKT

v_call: TRGV2
cdr3_aa: ATWDARFEYSSDWIKT

v_call: TRGV2
cdr3_aa: ATGTRHQNYYKKL

v_call: TRGV3
cdr3_aa: ATIHYKKL

v_call: TRGV4
cdr3_aa: ATWDELSSDWIKT

v_call: TRGV10
cdr3_aa: AAVAYYKKL

v_call: TRGV3
cdr3_aa: ATWVQAALYYKKL

v_call: TRGV11
cdr3_aa: ACWIRRRKKL

v_call: TRGV8
cdr3_aa: ATWGAYYYKKL